This T cell receptor beta chain was identified in a study of blood T cell repertoires in COVID-19. Study overall: In each case, the material was cDNA or gDNA derived from T cells, B-cell-depleted T cells, or PBMCs.

Original processing notes: The authors estimated nucleated cell counts from reference gene primer amplification. Generated by immunoSEQ multiplex PCR, the TCRdb table keeps only in-frame clones and is missing some. V and J calls and clone size are copied from that table; D and trimming were computed from the DNA. This table has approximately 43,000 clones, about four fifths appearing once. V was cut by 8 bases and J by 0 bases, with 10 bases left in between. The CDR3 runs to 14 residues. Germline CDR1 and CDR2: SGHDN and FVKESK. The specimen was peripheral blood. The chain couples TRBV14 to TRBJ2-2, with a possible D match to TRBD1 (6 bases). The receptor was derived from a man aged 40-49 years with active or convalescent COVID-19. The CDR3 DNA is TGTGCCAGCGGAAGGACAGCGAACACCGGGGAGCTGTTTTTT. Its translation: CASGRTANTGELFF.